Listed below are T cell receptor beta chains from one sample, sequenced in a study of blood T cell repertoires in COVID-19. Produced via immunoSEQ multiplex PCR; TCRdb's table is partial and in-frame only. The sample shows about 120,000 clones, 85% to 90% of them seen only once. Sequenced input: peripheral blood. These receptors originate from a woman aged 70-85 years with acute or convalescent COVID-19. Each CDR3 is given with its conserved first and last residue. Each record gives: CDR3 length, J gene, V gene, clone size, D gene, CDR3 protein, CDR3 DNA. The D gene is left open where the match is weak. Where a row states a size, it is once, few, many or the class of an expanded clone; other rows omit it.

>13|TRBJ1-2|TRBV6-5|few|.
CAIERRGSFGYTF
TGTGCCATCGAGAGAAGGGGCTCCTTTGGCTACACCTTC
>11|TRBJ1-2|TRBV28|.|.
CATGRGYGYTF
TGTGCCACCGGAAGGGGCTACGGCTACACCTTC
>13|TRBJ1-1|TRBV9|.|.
CASSAQGNTEAFF
TGTGCCAGCAGCGCTCAGGGGAACACTGAAGCTTTCTTT
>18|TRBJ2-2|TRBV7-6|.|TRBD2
CASSSLAAGGVNTGELFF
TGTGCCAGCAGCTCACTAGCGGCCGGGGGAGTGAACACCGGGGAGCTGTTTTTT
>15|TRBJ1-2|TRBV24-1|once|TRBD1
CATSDPGTGGGGYTF
TGTGCCACCAGTGATCCCGGGACAGGGGGCGGCGGCTACACCTTC
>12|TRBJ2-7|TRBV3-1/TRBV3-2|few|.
CASSQGPYEQYF
TGTGCCAGCAGCCAAGGGCCCTACGAGCAGTACTTC
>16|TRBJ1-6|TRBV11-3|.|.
CASSLDGSSYNSPLHF
TGTGCCAGCAGCTTAGATGGCAGCTCCTATAATTCACCCCTCCACTTT
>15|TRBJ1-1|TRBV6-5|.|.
CASSFDRPMNTEAFF
TGTGCCAGCAGTTTTGACAGGCCCATGAACACTGAAGCTTTCTTT
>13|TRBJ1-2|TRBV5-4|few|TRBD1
CASRVGQDYGYTF
TGTGCCAGCAGAGTCGGACAGGACTATGGCTACACCTTC
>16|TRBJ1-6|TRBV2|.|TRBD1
CASSEGPGQNGSPLHF
TGTGCCAGCAGCGAGGGACCGGGACAGAATGGTTCACCCCTCCACTTT
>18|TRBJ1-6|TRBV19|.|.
CASSSLGQPNPYNSPLHF
TGTGCCAGTAGTTCCCTCGGACAGCCTAATCCGTATAATTCACCCCTCCACTTT
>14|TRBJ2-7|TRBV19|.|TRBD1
CASSSGTGFLEQYF
TGTGCCAGTAGTTCTGGGACAGGGTTCCTCGAGCAGTACTTC
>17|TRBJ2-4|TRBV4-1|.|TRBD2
CASSLLAGPIYKNIQYF
TGCGCCAGCAGCCTACTAGCGGGGCCTATTTACAAAAACATTCAGTACTTC
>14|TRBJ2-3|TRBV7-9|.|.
CASNFWAVADTQYF
TGTGCCAGCAACTTCTGGGCCGTCGCAGATACGCAGTATTTT
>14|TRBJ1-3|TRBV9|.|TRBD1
CASAGGLSGNTIYF
TGTGCCAGCGCAGGGGGCCTGAGTGGAAACACCATATATTTT
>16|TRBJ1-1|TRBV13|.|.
CASSLGLQGFSTEAFF
TGTGCCAGCAGCTTAGGCCTTCAGGGGTTTAGCACTGAAGCTTTCTTT
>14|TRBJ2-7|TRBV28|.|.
CASSPQGFRHEQYF
TGTGCCAGCAGCCCGCAGGGGTTTAGACACGAGCAGTACTTC
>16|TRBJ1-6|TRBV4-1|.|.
CASSQDPGRHNSPLHF
TGCGCCAGCAGCCAAGACCCAGGGAGGCATAATTCACCCCTCCACTTT
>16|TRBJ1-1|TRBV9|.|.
CASSLPWRGRKTEAFF
TGTGCCAGCAGCCTCCCATGGCGGGGTCGTAAAACTGAAGCTTTCTTT
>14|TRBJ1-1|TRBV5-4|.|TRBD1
CASSPRTGGTEAFF
TGTGCCAGCAGCCCTCGGACAGGGGGAACTGAAGCTTTCTTT
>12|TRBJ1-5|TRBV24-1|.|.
CATSDTFGPQHF
TGTGCCACCAGTGATACCTTCGGGCCCCAGCATTTT
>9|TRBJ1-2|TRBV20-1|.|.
CSAGGGYTF
TGCAGTGCCGGCGGGGGCTACACCTTC
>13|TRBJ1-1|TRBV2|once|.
CASTPTGNTEAFF
TGTGCCAGCACCCCGACAGGGAACACTGAAGCTTTCTTT
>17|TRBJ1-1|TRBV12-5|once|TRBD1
CASGLLTGVMQNTEAFF
TGTGCTAGTGGTTTATTGACAGGGGTTATGCAGAACACTGAAGCTTTCTTT
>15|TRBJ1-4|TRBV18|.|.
CASSPRQSTNEKLFF
TGTGCCAGCTCACCTAGACAGTCAACTAATGAAAAACTGTTTTTT
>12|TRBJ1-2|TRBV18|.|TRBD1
CASSMTGDGYTF
TGTGCCAGCTCAATGACAGGGGACGGCTACACCTTC
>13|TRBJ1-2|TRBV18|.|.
CASSPPYQGVYTF
TGTGCCAGCTCACCACCGTACCAGGGTGTCTACACCTTC
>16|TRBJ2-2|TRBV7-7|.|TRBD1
CASSLTGGGSPGELFF
TGTGCTAGCAGCTTGACAGGGGGCGGAAGTCCCGGGGAGCTGTTTTTT
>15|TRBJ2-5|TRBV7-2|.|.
CASSLANREWETQYF
TGTGCCAGCAGCTTAGCTAACAGGGAATGGGAGACCCAGTACTTC
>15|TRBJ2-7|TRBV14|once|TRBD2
CASSVQRGVAYEQYF
TGTGCCAGCAGCGTCCAGCGGGGTGTAGCGTACGAGCAGTACTTC
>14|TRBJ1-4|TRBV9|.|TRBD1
CASSVAGGSEKLFF
TGTGCCAGCAGCGTAGCAGGGGGAAGTGAAAAACTGTTTTTT
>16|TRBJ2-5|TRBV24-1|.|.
CATSDPGQHTGETQYF
TGTGCCACCAGTGATCCTGGACAGCACACGGGAGAGACCCAGTACTTC
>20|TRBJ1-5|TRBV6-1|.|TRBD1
CASSEATDMTGVRGNQPQHF
TGTGCCAGCAGTGAAGCGACGGATATGACAGGGGTACGAGGGAATCAGCCCCAGCATTTT
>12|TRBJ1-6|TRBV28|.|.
CASSFAGRSLHF
TGTGCCAGCAGTTTCGCTGGGAGGTCCCTCCACTTT
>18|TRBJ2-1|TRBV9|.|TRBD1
CASSAKTGTGGFYNEQFF
TGTGCCAGCAGCGCAAAGACCGGGACAGGGGGATTCTACAATGAGCAGTTCTTC
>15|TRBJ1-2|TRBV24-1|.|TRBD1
CATSDGDRGEYGYTF
TGTGCCACCAGTGACGGAGACAGGGGAGAGTATGGCTACACCTTC
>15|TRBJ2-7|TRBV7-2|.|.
CASSTSSGGAREQYF
TGTGCCAGCAGCACCTCATCTGGCGGGGCCCGGGAGCAGTACTTC
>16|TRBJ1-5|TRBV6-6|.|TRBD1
CASSYSIGGGNQPQHF
TGTGCCAGCAGTTACTCGATAGGGGGCGGCAATCAGCCCCAGCATTTT
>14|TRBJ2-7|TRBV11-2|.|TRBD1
CASSKQGFPYEQYF
TGTGCCAGCAGCAAACAGGGGTTCCCCTACGAGCAGTACTTC
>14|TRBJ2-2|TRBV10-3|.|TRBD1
CALSGTANTGELFF
TGTGCCCTCTCCGGGACAGCGAACACCGGGGAGCTGTTTTTT
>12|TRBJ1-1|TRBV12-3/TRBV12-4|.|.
CASSFMRVGAFF
TGTGCCAGCAGTTTTATGAGGGTGGGGGCTTTCTTT
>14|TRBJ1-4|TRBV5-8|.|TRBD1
CASRWDRGNEKLFF
TGTGCCAGCAGATGGGACAGGGGGAATGAAAAACTGTTTTTT
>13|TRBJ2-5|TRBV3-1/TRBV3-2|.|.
CASSSQGQETQYF
TGTGCCAGCAGCTCACAGGGTCAGGAGACCCAGTACTTC
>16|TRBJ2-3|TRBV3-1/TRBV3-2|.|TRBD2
CASSQVAGGSTDTQYF
TGTGCCAGCAGCCAAGTAGCGGGGGGGAGCACAGATACGCAGTATTTT
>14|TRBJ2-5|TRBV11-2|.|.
CASAGRDITETQYF
TGTGCCAGCGCCGGTAGGGACATAACTGAGACCCAGTACTTC
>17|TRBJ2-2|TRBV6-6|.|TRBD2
CASSPRLAGDSWGELFF
TGTGCCAGCAGTCCGAGGCTAGCGGGGGATTCGTGGGGGGAGCTGTTTTTT
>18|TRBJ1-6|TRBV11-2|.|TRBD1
CASSLDSTGGSYNSPLHF
TGTGCCAGCAGCTTAGATTCTACAGGGGGCTCCTATAATTCACCCCTCCACTTT
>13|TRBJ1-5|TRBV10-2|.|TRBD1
CASRGGQGQPQHF
TGCGCCAGCAGGGGGGGACAGGGACAGCCCCAGCATTTT